These 5 T cell receptor beta chains were all obtained from the same sample, sequenced in a study of T cell responses to AZD1222 COVID-19 vaccine. Profiling relied on immunoSEQ multiplex PCR, and the TCRdb table lists in-frame clones only, not all of them. The sample gives tens of thousands of clones, about nine tenths of which show up once; more than 8.5% is in the top ten. Here the sequenced sample was peripheral blood, taken 28 days after the second dose of the MenACWY control vaccine. The receptors stem from an adult who received the MenACWY meningococcal vaccine as a control.

The chain carries TRBV5-6 and TRBJ2-7; D is ambiguous. Trimming cost V 0 bases and J 6 bases, with 4 bases left between them. Germline CDR1 and CDR2: SGHDT and YYEEEE. CDR3 length: 11 amino acids. CDR3 amino acids: CASSLVGEQYF. CDR3 nucleotides: TGTGCCAGCAGCTTGGTCGGCGAGCAGTACTTC.

J is TRBJ1-1 and V is TRBV12-3 or TRBV12-4; 10 bases agree with TRBD1. The CDR3 consists of 13 residues. V lost 6 bases, J lost 7 bases, and 5 bases stayed unmatched. CDR3 region: CASRGQGRGEAFF. The CDR3 bases are TGTGCCAGCAGGGGACAGGGGAGGGGTGAAGCTTTCTTT.

The rearrangement uses TRBV3-1 (or the pseudogene TRBV3-2) and TRBJ2-1; D is unresolved. Germline V gene lookup returns CDR1 LGHDT and CDR2 YNNKEL (reference sequence). The CDR3 length is 12 residues. Between the trimmed V and J ends, which lost 2 bases and 6 bases, there was a span of 5 bases. CDR3 in DNA: TGTGCCAGCAGCCAAACAATCAATGAGCAGTTCTTC. This codes for CASSQTINEQFF.

The table lists this clone with a count of one. The chain recombines TRBV6-1 with TRBJ1-2; possibly TRBD1 for D (5 bases). This CDR3 is 13 amino acids long. Germline CDR1 MNHNS, CDR2 SASEGT. V gave up 3 bases and J gave up 8 bases, with 13 bases separating them. The DNA for the CDR3 is TGTGCCAGCAGTGACCAGGGTGTAAGAGGCTACACCTTC. Residues: CASSDQGVRGYTF.

The rearrangement joins TRBV19 to TRBJ1-5; tentatively, D is TRBD1 (5 bases). This CDR3 region has 13 residues. Germline V lookup: CDR1 LNHDA, CDR2 SQIVND (reference sequence). V lost 1 base and J lost 11, with 12 bases in between. The CDR3 DNA reads TGTGCCAGTAGTATAGTAAAGGGGCGGGCCCAGCATTTT. This translates into CASSIVKGRAQHF.